This T cell receptor beta chain emerged from a study of blood T cell repertoires in COVID-19. CDR1 is SGHTA, CDR2 FQGNSA, per germline. Trimming removed 2 bases from V and 8 bases from J, with 12 bases in between. The CDR3 totals 13 residues. Data came from immunoSEQ multiplex PCR; TCRdb stores just in-frame clones and leaves some out. The profile shows some 250,000 clones, roughly 90% of them singletons. This clone was detected once. The chain joins TRBV7-2 to TRBJ2-5; tentative D call: TRBD2 (5 bases). The origin of this receptor is a man in his thirties or forties who had recovered from COVID-19. Sequenced sample: peripheral blood. CDR3 sequence reads: CASSLFPGETQYF. CDR3 nucleotides: TGTGCCAGCAGCTTATTCCCCGGGGAAACCCAGTACTTC.